These 30 T cell receptor beta chains were sequenced from one sample in a study of blood T cell repertoires in COVID-19 (dated by TCRdb to the early 2020s). The method behind the library was the immunoSEQ multiplex PCR assay. Not all clones reach the TCRdb copy of this immuneACCESS table, which keeps in-frame sequences only. Checked studies attribute under half of the gap to unresolved V genes and leave the rest unexplained. The sample table shows 150,000 to 200,000 clones, and 75% to 90% are seen once. The ten largest make up 10% to 15% of the sample. The sequenced sample was PBMCs or T cells enriched from blood (not recorded which). The receptors derive from an older woman who had recovered from COVID-19.

This clone has only one observation. V and J are TRBV30 and TRBJ1-5; D possibly corresponds to TRBD1 (6 bases). V was pared by 0 bases and J by 4 bases, with 13 bases between. Per germline, CDR1 GTSNPN and CDR2 SVGIG (reference sequence). The CDR3 contains 15 residues. The CDR3 DNA follows: TGTGCCTGGAGTGTACAGGGAGGGGGAAATCAGCCCCAGCATTTT. This sequence encodes CAWSVQGGGNQPQHF.

This clone came up once. The chain couples TRBV24-1 to TRBJ2-1, with D perhaps TRBD2 (5 bases). The V gene lost 1 base and the J gene lost 6 bases, with 15 bases spanning the gap. In germline, CDR1 is KGHDR, CDR2 SFDVKD. The CDR3 extends over 16 amino acids. CDR3 in amino acids: CATSDFVRSGINEQFF. CDR3 DNA sequence: TGTGCCACCAGTGATTTTGTTAGATCGGGAATCAATGAGCAGTTCTTC.

The chain has TRBV5-1 and TRBJ2-1; the match to TRBD2 covers 13 bases. CDR3 length equals 15 residues. V shed 0 bases and J 13 bases; nucleotides not matched to a gene: 7. In germline, CDR1 is SGHRS, CDR2 YFSETQ. CDR3: CASSLATSGGSYQFF. In nucleotides, the CDR3 is TGCGCCAGCAGCTTGGCGACTAGCGGGGGGTCTTATCAGTTCTTC.

This clone has only one observation. This chain uses TRBV20-1 with TRBJ1-2; D unclear. The ends were cut back, 3 bases at V and 4 bases at J, with 9 bases in the middle. The V gene's germline CDR1 is DFQATT and CDR2 SNEGSKA (reference sequence). The CDR3 totals 12 residues. CDR3 in amino acids: CSASGVSYGYTF. The CDR3 nucleotides are TGCAGTGCTAGTGGAGTATCCTATGGCTACACCTTC.

To note about this clone: This CDR3 is missing its conserved last phenylalanine or tryptophan, likely due to a read error. It is unclear where the CDR3 begins or ends on the DNA, so no DNA is shown, and the CDR3 is as TCRdb lists it. This chain uses TRBV5-4 with TRBJ1-4; no DNA check was done on the table's D call, TRBD1. Germline V gene data show CDR1 as SGHNT and CDR2 as YYREEE (reference sequence). The CDR3 spans 11 residues, counting both ends. CDR3 in amino acids: CASSLGTITEI.

This chain uses TRBV28 with TRBJ2-1; perhaps TRBD1 as D (7 bases). Trimming removed 6 bases from V and 4 bases from J, with 10 bases in between. CDR1 is MDHEN, CDR2 SYDVKM, per germline. The CDR3 loop spans 13 amino acids. The DNA of the CDR3 is TGTGCCAGCAGGGCAGGGGGGTACAATGAGCAGTTCTTC. This sequence encodes CASRAGGYNEQFF.

This sequence joins TRBV18 and TRBJ1-4, with 10 bases aligning to TRBD1. The CDR3 is 14 residues long. V was clipped by 3 bases and J by 10 bases; unmatched bases: 5. The germline V gene has CDR1 KGHSH and CDR2 LQKENI. CDR3 protein: CASSPPGQGRKLFF. The CDR3 region has the DNA TGTGCCAGCTCACCCCCGGGACAGGGGAGAAAACTGTTTTTT.

The rearrangement joins TRBV5-4 to TRBJ2-3, with 10 bases identical to TRBD2. V was clipped by 5 bases and J by 8 bases; unmatched bases: 14. The CDR3 runs to 16 residues. Germline CDR1 is SGHNT and CDR2 is YYREEE (reference sequence). This CDR3 is CASSKKLSGGAGTQYF. The CDR3 nucleotides are TGTGCCAGCAGTAAGAAACTGAGCGGGGGGGCCGGTACGCAGTATTTT.

The rearrangement uses TRBV15 and TRBJ2-5, with no clear D. In germline, CDR1 is LNHNV, CDR2 YYDKDF (reference sequence). The CDR3 loop spans 15 amino acids. The V end was cut by 3 bases, the J end by 5 bases, with 16 bases between. CDR3 in amino acids: CATSSDFISLETQYF. The DNA for the CDR3 is TGTGCCACCAGCAGCGACTTCATTTCCTTGGAGACCCAGTACTTC.

This clone has only a few counts. The chain couples TRBV5-1 to TRBJ2-1; no clear D. Germline V CDR1 and CDR2: SGHRS, YFSETQ. The CDR3 totals 13 residues. V shed 0 bases and J shed 5 bases, with 6 bases lying between them. DNA of the CDR3: TGCGCCAGCAGCTTGGGTATTAACAATGAGCAGTTCTTC. Translation: CASSLGINNEQFF.

This chain uses TRBV5-1 with TRBJ1-2, with 7 bases lining up with TRBD1. CDR1 SGHRS and CDR2 YFSETQ come from the germline V gene. J was trimmed by 4 bases and V by 0 bases; bases with no gene match: 3. CDR3 length: 14 residues. CDR3 nucleotide sequence: TGCGCCAGCAGCTTGGACGGGACAGCCTATGGCTACACCTTC. It encodes CASSLDGTAYGYTF.

This chain joins TRBV5-6 and TRBJ1-1, with D possibly being TRBD1 (5 bases). V was pared by 4 bases and J by 1 base, with 11 bases between. This CDR3 is built from 14 residues. The germline CDR1 and CDR2 sequences are SGHDT and YYEEEE. CDR3 amino acids: CASSRQSSNTEAFF. The CDR3 DNA reads as TGTGCCAGCAGCCGACAGAGTTCGAACACTGAAGCTTTCTTT. The full variable domain, rest sourced from reference TRBV5-6 and TRBJ1-1, is DAGVTQSPTHLIKTRGQQVTLRCSPKSGHDTVSWYQQALGQGPQFIFQYYEEEERQRGNFPDRFSGHQFPNYSSELNVNALLLGDSALYLCASSRQSSNTEAFFGQGTRLTVV.

A few counts support this clone. This chain links TRBV6-5 with TRBJ2-2; 9 bases are a match to TRBD2. Germline V gene sequence: CDR1 MNHEY, CDR2 SVGAGI. The CDR3 consists of 15 residues. After removal of 7 bases from V and 3 bases from J, the junction contained 6 bases not matched to a gene. The DNA for the CDR3 is TGTGCCAGCAATAGACTAGCGGACTACACCGGGGAGCTGTTTTTT. This translates into CASNRLADYTGELFF.

This clone appeared many times. The genes are TRBV5-4 and TRBJ2-7; maybe TRBD2 (5 bases). Trimming removed 4 bases from V and 7 bases from J, with 15 bases in between. Germline loops: CDR1 SGHNT, CDR2 YYREEE (reference sequence). The CDR3 sequence is 13 residues long. CDR3 loop: CASSLSGPGEQYF. CDR3 DNA sequence: TGTGCCAGCAGCCTCAGCGGTCCGGGAGAGCAGTACTTC.

V usage is TRBV3-1 (or the pseudogene TRBV3-2) and J usage is TRBJ2-2; TRBD2 aligns across 16 bases. The CDR3 contains 16 residues. J was trimmed by 7 bases and V by 5 bases; bases with no gene match: 4. Germline CDR1 is LGHDT and CDR2 is YNNKEL (reference sequence). The CDR3 DNA is TGTGCCAGCAGCGCGGGACTAGCGGGAGGGCGCGGGGAGCTGTTTTTT. This translates into CASSAGLAGGRGELFF.

The chain recombines TRBV28 with TRBJ2-1; D is unclear. The length of the CDR3 is 13 residues. Deletions cut 7 bases from V and 4 bases from J, with 11 bases between. Germline V gene data show CDR1 as MDHEN and CDR2 as SYDVKM. CDR3 region: CASKVDTYNEQFF. Here the CDR3 DNA reads TGTGCCAGCAAAGTAGATACTTACAATGAGCAGTTCTTC.

J is TRBJ2-6 and V is TRBV6-5; 10 nucleotides align to TRBD1. Germline-derived CDR1 and CDR2 are MNHEY and SVGAGI. V trimming: 6 bases; J trimming: 8 bases; junction bases outside the gene matches: 4. This CDR3 has 14 amino acids. The CDR3 loop reads CASRRQGATNVLTF. CDR3 sequence (DNA): TGTGCCAGCAGAAGACAGGGGGCGACCAACGTCCTGACTTTC.

The chain recombines TRBV3-1 (or the pseudogene TRBV3-2) with TRBJ2-1; TRBD2 matches at 7 bases. This CDR3 is 15 amino acids long. V lost 5 bases and J lost 1; bases outside the gene matches: 5. Germline-derived CDR1 and CDR2 are LGHDT and YNNKEL (reference sequence). The CDR3 DNA sequence: TGTGCCAGCAGCACCCCAGCGGGGTCCTACAATGAGCAGTTCTTC. This gives the protein CASSTPAGSYNEQFF.

This chain connects TRBV3-1 (or the pseudogene TRBV3-2) to TRBJ2-4; TRBD2 aligns across 8 bases. The CDR3 loop spans 17 amino acids. Trimming cost V 0 bases and J 1 base; bases outside gene matches: 5. CDR1 LGHDT and CDR2 YNNKEL come from the germline V gene (reference sequence). Here the CDR3 reads CASSQDGTSDAKNIQYF. The CDR3, as DNA: TGTGCCAGCAGCCAAGACGGGACTAGTGATGCCAAAAACATTCAGTACTTC.

The chain employs TRBV25-1 and TRBJ2-3; maybe TRBD2 (5 bases). CDR3 length: 12 amino acids. Germline V CDR1 and CDR2: MGHDK, SYGVNS. V lost 8 bases, J lost 2 bases, and 8 bases lay in between. For the CDR3, the DNA is TGTGCCAGCGCCCGGGACACAGATACGCAGTATTTT. This codes for CASARDTDTQYF.

The gene calls are TRBV5-1 and TRBJ1-2; 7 nucleotides match TRBD1. The germline V gene encodes CDR1 SGHRS and CDR2 YFSETQ. The CDR3 is 15 amino acids. Trimming cost V 4 bases and J 2 bases; bases outside gene matches: 8. The CDR3 DNA reads TGCGCCAGCAGCCCATCGGGACAGTTAAACTATGGCTACACCTTC. Protein product: CASSPSGQLNYGYTF.

The chain employs TRBV11-2 and TRBJ1-1; the match to TRBD1 covers 8 bases. Germline loops: CDR1 SGHAT, CDR2 FQNNGV. The CDR3 length is 17 residues. V shed 1 base and J 6 bases; nucleotides not matched to a gene: 13. The CDR3 DNA follows: TGTGCCAGCAGCTTAGGTGTGGCGTACAGGGGGAAGGCTGAAGCTTTCTTT. This codes for CASSLGVAYRGKAEAFF.

CDR3 DNA: TGTGCCAGCAGTATCTTACAGACCTACGAGCAGTACTTC. Its protein product is CASSILQTYEQYF. This chain uses TRBV2 with TRBJ2-7; D not certain. The CDR3 loop spans 13 amino acids. Deletions cut 5 bases from V and 2 bases from J, with 10 bases between. Germline CDR1 and CDR2: SNHLY and FYNNEI.

The chain has TRBV19 and TRBJ1-5; TRBD1 agrees at 7 bases. Germline assignment: CDR1 LNHDA and CDR2 SQIVND (reference sequence). J was trimmed by 0 bases and V by 3 bases; bases with no gene match: 5. CDR3 length: 16 residues. The CDR3 spells CASSIRTGDSNQPQHF. The CDR3 nucleotides read TGTGCCAGTAGTATCCGGACAGGCGATAGCAATCAGCCCCAGCATTTT.

The count of this clone is one. The chain employs TRBV27 and TRBJ2-7, with D perhaps TRBD1 (5 bases). The CDR3 loop spans 16 amino acids. V lost 8 bases, J lost 4 bases, and 24 bases lay in between. CDR1 and CDR2 (germline): MNHEY, SMNVEV (reference sequence). The CDR3 bases are TGTGCCAGCGCCACTACACAGGCCTCAATGGAGTACGAGCAGTACTTC. This sequence encodes CASATTQASMEYEQYF.

This clone has just one count. The chain has TRBV5-1 and TRBJ2-7; 8 nucleotides agree with TRBD1. Germline V gene sequence: CDR1 SGHRS, CDR2 YFSETQ. With 5 bases clipped from V and 3 bases from J, the junction kept 7 bases outside the gene matches. The CDR3 has 14 amino acids. The CDR3 region is CASSSGQEYYEQYF. CDR3 nucleotide sequence: TGCGCCAGCAGTTCGGGACAGGAGTACTACGAGCAGTACTTC.

V gene TRBV7-7 combines with J gene TRBJ2-7; 13 nucleotides match TRBD2. Trimming cost V 0 bases and J 1 base; bases outside gene matches: 6. The CDR3 extends over 18 amino acids. In germline, CDR1 is SSHAT, CDR2 FNYEAQ (reference sequence). CDR3 region: CASSLALRTSGRSYEQYF. The DNA for the CDR3 is TGTGCCAGCAGCTTAGCGCTTAGGACTAGCGGGAGATCCTACGAGCAGTACTTC. Full variable domain (rest looked up from reference TRBV7-7 and TRBJ2-7): GAGVSQSPRYKVTKRGQDVTLRCDPISSHATLYWYQQALGQGPEFLTYFNYEAQPDKSGLPSDRFSAERPEGSISTLTIQRTEQRDSAMYRCASSLALRTSGRSYEQYFGPGTRLTVT.

This clone was found once. The chain joins TRBV12-3 or TRBV12-4 to TRBJ2-7, with D tentatively TRBD1 (6 bases). This CDR3 spans 13 amino acids. V was shortened by 1 base and J by 3 bases, with 7 bases between the two germline ends. The DNA of the CDR3 is TGTGCCAGCAGTTTAGTAGGGGGCTACGAGCAGTACTTC. It is translated as CASSLVGGYEQYF.

The chain is built from TRBV5-1 and TRBJ2-7, with D possibly being TRBD1 (6 bases). Germline-derived CDR1 and CDR2 are SGHRS and YFSETQ. The CDR3 contains 14 residues. The V and J ends lost 0 bases and 5 bases respectively, with 12 bases between them. CDR3 nucleotide sequence: TGCGCCAGCAGCTTGGTTGGACAGACAAACGAGCAGTACTTC. This translates into CASSLVGQTNEQYF.

J is TRBJ1-2 and V is TRBV5-4, with TRBD1 matching 9 bases. The CDR3 has 15 amino acids. Germline CDR1 and CDR2: SGHNT and YYREEE (reference sequence). Trimming removed 0 bases from V and 6 bases from J; junction bases left unmatched: 6. The CDR3 is CASSLAQGAGNGYTF. In nucleotides, the CDR3 is TGTGCCAGCAGCTTGGCACAGGGGGCCGGGAATGGCTACACCTTC.